The sequence of this T cell receptor beta chain was determined in a study of blood T cell repertoires in COVID-19. Overall study: The samples span acute and convalescent COVID-19 from the United States, Italy and Spain. Sample material is recorded as cDNA or gDNA derived from T cells, B-cell-depleted T cells, or PBMCs.

The repertoire was sequenced with immunoSEQ multiplex PCR; TCRdb's copy has only in-frame clones and lacks some. Seen here are some 100,000 clones, 85% observed once, and the top ten hold more than 10%. The CDR3 contains 14 residues. V shed 2 bases and J shed 0 bases, with 9 bases lying between them. Germline assignment: CDR1 SGHDT and CDR2 YYEEEE. The J gene is TRBJ2-7, the V gene TRBV5-6; a weak D match, TRBD2 (5 bases). Sequencing was performed on peripheral blood. The receptor was derived from a human donor in a cohort sampled during active COVID-19. The CDR3 nucleotides are TGTGCCAGCAGCTTTAGCGTAAGCTCCTACGAGCAGTACTTC. This gives the protein CASSFSVSSYEQYF.